The 5 T cell receptor beta chains below come from one sample, sequenced in a study of Ad26.COV2.S vaccination and SARS-CoV-2 variants. This sample's treatment: around 19 received Ad26.COV2.S at low or high dose, single or two shots; about five received placebo; per-sample allocation not given. Collection of samples fell on day 63 after the first vaccine or placebo injection. The assay was immunoSEQ multiplex PCR, and TCRdb's table has in-frame clones only and misses some. Here the sample spans some 290,000 clones, approximately 86% being singletons. Sequences were derived from peripheral blood, sampled in a trial of Ad26.COV2.S vaccine versus placebo. These receptors all stem from a person aged 18-60 years who received the Ad26.COV2.S COVID-19 vaccine or a placebo.

The chain links TRBV23-1 to TRBJ1-1, with 7 bases aligning to TRBD1. TRBV23-1 is an ORF, and what it does is uncertain. The CDR3 runs to 17 residues. J lost 1 base, V lost 1 base, and 9 bases had no gene match. CDR3 nucleotides: TGCGCCAGCAGTCAATTAGGGGCAGGGGGGCCGAACACTGAAGCTTTCTTT. It yields the protein CASSQLGAGGPNTEAFF.

The V call is TRBV2, the J call TRBJ2-7, with TRBD1 identical over 11 bases. CDR1 is SNHLY, CDR2 FYNNEI, per germline. This CDR3 comprises 17 residues. V was clipped by 5 bases and J by 6 bases; unmatched bases: 15. CDR3 region: CASSTNPYGQGASEQYF. CDR3 coding DNA: TGTGCCAGCAGTACCAACCCCTACGGACAGGGGGCAAGCGAGCAGTACTTC.

In its sample, this clone was seen a few times. V gene TRBV4-2 combines with J gene TRBJ1-1; D is undetermined. The CDR3 covers 13 residues. Germline-derived CDR1 and CDR2 are LGHNA and YNFKEQ. V was pared by 0 bases and J by 8 bases, with 10 bases between. CDR3 sequence reads: CASSQDWQREAFF. CDR3 nucleotide sequence: TGTGCCAGCAGCCAAGATTGGCAGAGAGAAGCTTTCTTT.

CDR3 nucleotide sequence: TGTGCCAGCGGCGTACTAGCGGGGGCCCAAGAGACCCAGTACTTC. Translated, it gives CASGVLAGAQETQYF. The J gene is TRBJ2-5, the V gene TRBV7-9, with TRBD2 matching over 11 bases. Germline V CDR1 and CDR2: SEHNR, FQNEAQ (reference sequence). The CDR3 is 15 amino acids. J lost 1 base, V lost 8 bases, and 6 bases had no gene match.

V and J are TRBV5-1 and TRBJ1-6; 7 bases map to TRBD1. The length of the CDR3 is 15 residues. The J segment lost 7 bases and the V segment lost 3 bases, leaving 7 bases of the junction unmatched. The germline V gene encodes CDR1 SGHRS and CDR2 YFSETQ. The CDR3 sequence is CASSSSTGANSPLHF. For the CDR3, the DNA is TGCGCCAGCAGCTCCTCAACAGGGGCGAATTCACCCCTCCACTTT.